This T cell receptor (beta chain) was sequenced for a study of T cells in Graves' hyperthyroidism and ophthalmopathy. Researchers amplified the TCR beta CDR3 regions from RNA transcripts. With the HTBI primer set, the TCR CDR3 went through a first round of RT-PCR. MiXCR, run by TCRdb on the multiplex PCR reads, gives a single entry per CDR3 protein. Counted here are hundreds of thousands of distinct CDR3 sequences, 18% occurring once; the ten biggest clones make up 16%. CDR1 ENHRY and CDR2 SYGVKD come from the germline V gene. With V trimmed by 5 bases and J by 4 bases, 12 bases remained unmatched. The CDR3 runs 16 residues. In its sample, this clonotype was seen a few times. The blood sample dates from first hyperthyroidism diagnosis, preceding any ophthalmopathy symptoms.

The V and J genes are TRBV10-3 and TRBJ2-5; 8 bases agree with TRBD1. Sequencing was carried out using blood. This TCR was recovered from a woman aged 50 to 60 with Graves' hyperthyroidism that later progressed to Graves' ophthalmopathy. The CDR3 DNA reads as TGTGCCATCAGTACTCGTGGGACAGGAATTGGAGAGACCCAGTACTTC. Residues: CAISTRGTGIGETQYF.